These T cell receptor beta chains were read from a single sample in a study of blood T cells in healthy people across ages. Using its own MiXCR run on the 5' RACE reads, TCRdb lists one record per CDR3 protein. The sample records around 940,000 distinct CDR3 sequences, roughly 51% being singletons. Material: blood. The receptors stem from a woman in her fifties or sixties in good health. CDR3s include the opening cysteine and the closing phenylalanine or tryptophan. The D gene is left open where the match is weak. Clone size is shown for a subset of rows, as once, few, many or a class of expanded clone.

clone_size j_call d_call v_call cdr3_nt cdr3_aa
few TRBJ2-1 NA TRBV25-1 TGTGCCAGCAGTGCCGGGATTTCCTACAATGAGCAGTTCTTC CASSAGISYNEQFF
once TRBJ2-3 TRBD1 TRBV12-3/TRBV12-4 TGTGCCGGCAGTTTAGACAGGGCGAATCAGCCCCAGTATTTT CAGSLDRANQPQYF
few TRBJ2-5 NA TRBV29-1 TGCAGCGTTGAAGATGAGAGGGGGGTAGCGGAGACCCAGTACTTC CSVEDERGVAETQYF
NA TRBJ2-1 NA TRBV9 TGTGCCAGCAGCGTAGAACGAGCGAACTACAATGAGCAGTTCTTC CASSVERANYNEQFF
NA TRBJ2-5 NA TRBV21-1 TGTGCCAGCAGCAAAATCGAGACCCAGTACTTC CASSKIETQYF
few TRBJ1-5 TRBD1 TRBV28 TGTGCCATACACAGGGGGCTCGGTCAGCCCCAGCATTTT CAIHRGLGQPQHF
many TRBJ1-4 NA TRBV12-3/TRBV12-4 TGTGCCAGCAGTTTGGGGTCAACTAATGAAAAACTGTTTTTT CASSLGSTNEKLFF
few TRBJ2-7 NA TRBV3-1 TGTGCCAGCAGCTCCCCCTTTACGCGGCAGTACTTC CASSSPFTRQYF
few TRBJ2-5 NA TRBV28 TGTGCCAGCACTTCTAATGTGAGGGTGCAGTACTTC CASTSNVRVQYF
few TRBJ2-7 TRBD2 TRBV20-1 TGCAGTACTCCCCTCGGGGCTAGCGGGAGAACCTACGAGCAGTACTTC CSTPLGASGRTYEQYF
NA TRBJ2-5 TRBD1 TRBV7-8 TGTGCCAGCAGCCAGGGGGACGGGAAGACCCAGTACTTC CASSQGDGKTQYF
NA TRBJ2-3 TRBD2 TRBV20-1 TGCAGTGCTAGAAAGAGGGCGGGAGGAAGGGATACGCAGTATTTT CSARKRAGGRDTQYF
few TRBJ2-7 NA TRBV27 TGTGCCAGCAGTTTTTTGGTTCCGGCAGGGGCTGATCGCGAGCAGTACTTC CASSFLVPAGADREQYF
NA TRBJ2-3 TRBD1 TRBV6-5 TGTGCCAGCAGTCGGGGACAGGGGGCATCAGATACGCAGTATTTT CASSRGQGASDTQYF
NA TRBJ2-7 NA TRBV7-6 TGTGCCAGCAGCGCTTCGTTGGGTAGGGAGCAGTACTTC CASSASLGREQYF
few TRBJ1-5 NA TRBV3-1 TGTGCCAGCAGCCAAGCCCACAATCAGCCCCAGCATTTT CASSQAHNQPQHF
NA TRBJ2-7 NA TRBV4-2 TGTGCCAGCAGCCAACGACTGGGGTGTGACGAGCAGTACTTC CASSQRLGCDEQYF
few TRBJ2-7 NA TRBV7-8 TGTGCCAGCAGTTTGGGTGACAGCATCTACGAGCAGTACTTC CASSLGDSIYEQYF
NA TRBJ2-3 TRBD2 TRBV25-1 TGTGCCAGCAGTGAAGGATGGCTAGCGGGAACTAGCACAGATACGCAGTATTTT CASSEGWLAGTSTDTQYF
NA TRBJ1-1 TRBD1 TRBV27 TGTGCCGGCAGTTTTCGAGACAGGGGTCTGAACACTGAAGCTTTCTTT CAGSFRDRGLNTEAFF
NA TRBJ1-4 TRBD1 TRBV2 TGTGCCAGTGCAGGGACAGGGACCGCAACTAATGAAAAACTGTTTTTT CASAGTGTATNEKLFF
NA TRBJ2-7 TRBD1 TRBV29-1 TGCAGCGTTAACACAGGGGGCTACGAGCAGTACTTC CSVNTGGYEQYF
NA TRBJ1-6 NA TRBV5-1 TGCGCCAGCAGCTTGGGAGACCTGGTCTTGAATTCACCCCTCCACTTT CASSLGDLVLNSPLHF
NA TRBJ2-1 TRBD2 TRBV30 TGTGCCTGGAGTTCCCCGGGGGGTGAGCAGTTCTTC CAWSSPGGEQFF
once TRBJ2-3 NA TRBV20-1 TGCAGTGCTAGAGATTTCCGGGCAACAGATACGCAGTATTTT CSARDFRATDTQYF
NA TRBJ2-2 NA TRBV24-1 TGTGCCACCAGTGATTTTCGTCCGGGAACCCGGGGCGGCAACACCGGGGAGCTGTTTTTT CATSDFRPGTRGGNTGELFF
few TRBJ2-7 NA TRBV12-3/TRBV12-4 TGTGCCAGCAGTTTAGGGCTAGCGTTACCCTACGAGCAGTACTTC CASSLGLALPYEQYF
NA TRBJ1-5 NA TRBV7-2 TGTGCCAGCAGCTTGGGGACCCAAATGCCCCAGCATTTT CASSLGTQMPQHF
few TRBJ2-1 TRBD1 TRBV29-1 TGCAGCGTCCTACCTGGGGACAGATCCTACAATGAGCAGTTCTTC CSVLPGDRSYNEQFF
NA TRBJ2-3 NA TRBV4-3 TGCGCCAGCAGCCCGCGGGATGGGGGCCCAGATACGCAGTATTTT CASSPRDGGPDTQYF
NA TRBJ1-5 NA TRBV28 TGTGCCAGCAGTAGAGGATCGGCCGCACGCAATCAGCCCCAGCATTTT CASSRGSAARNQPQHF
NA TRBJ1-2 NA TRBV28 TGTGCCAGCAGTCCTGCCGGGACTGAGGATGGCTACACCTTC CASSPAGTEDGYTF
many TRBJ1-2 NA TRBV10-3 TGTGCCATCAGTGAGTCTCGGGAGAAGGTCGCCTATGGCTACACCTTC CAISESREKVAYGYTF
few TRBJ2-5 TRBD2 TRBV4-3 TGCGCCAGCAGCCAAGATGCTAGCGGGAGGAGGTCAGAGACCCAGTACTTC CASSQDASGRRSETQYF
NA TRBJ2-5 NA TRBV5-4 TGTGCCAGCAGCTTGGGACTAACAGGGCCAGAGACCCAGTACTTC CASSLGLTGPETQYF
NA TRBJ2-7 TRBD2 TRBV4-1 TGCGCCAGCAGCCGACAGACTAGCGGTTTCTACGAGCAGTACTTC CASSRQTSGFYEQYF
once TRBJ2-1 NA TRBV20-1 TGCAGTGCTAGATCCCCCCTAACGAGCTCCTACAATGAGCAGTTCTTC CSARSPLTSSYNEQFF
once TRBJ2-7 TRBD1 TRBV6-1 TGTGCCAGCAGTGAAGTAAGACAGGGCTCCTACGAGCAGTACTTC CASSEVRQGSYEQYF
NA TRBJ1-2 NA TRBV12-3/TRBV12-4 TGTGCCAGCAGTTTTACCGGGCCCAGGGTATGGATTGGCTACACCTTC CASSFTGPRVWIGYTF
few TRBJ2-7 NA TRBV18 TGTGCCAGCTCACCTACGGTGGGCAGAGCCTACGAGCAGTACTTC CASSPTVGRAYEQYF
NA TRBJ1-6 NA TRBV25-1 TGTGCCAGCAGCTACCCCGTACCAGGGGCGCCTTATAATTCACCCCTCCACTTT CASSYPVPGAPYNSPLHF
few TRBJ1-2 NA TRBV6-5 TGTGCCAGCAGTTACTCTGACGGTTATGGCTACACCTTC CASSYSDGYGYTF
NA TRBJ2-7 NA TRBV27 TGTGCCAGCAGTGGGGCAGGGGTTGGGTACGAGCAGTACTTC CASSGAGVGYEQYF
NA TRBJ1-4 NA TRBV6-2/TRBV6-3 TGTGCCAGCAGTTACTCGGTACCAGCCCCTAATGAAAAACTGTTTTTT CASSYSVPAPNEKLFF
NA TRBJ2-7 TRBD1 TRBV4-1 TGCGCCAGCAGCCGGTACGACAGGGTATCCTACGAGCAGTACTTC CASSRYDRVSYEQYF
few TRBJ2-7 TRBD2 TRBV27 TGTGCCAGCAGTTTTACTAGCGGTCCCTACGAGCAGTACTTC CASSFTSGPYEQYF
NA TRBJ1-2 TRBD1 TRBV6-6 TGTGCCGGGGGGACAGGGAATGGTGGCTACACCTTC CAGGTGNGGYTF
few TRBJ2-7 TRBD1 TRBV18 TGTGCCAGCTCAGGCCGGGACAGAGACTACGAGCAGTACTTC CASSGRDRDYEQYF
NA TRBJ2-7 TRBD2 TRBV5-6 TGTGCCAGCAGCCGGGAGGGACTAGCGGATAGCTCCTACGAGCAGTACTTC CASSREGLADSSYEQYF
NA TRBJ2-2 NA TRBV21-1 TGTGCCAGCAGCAAAGACAGGGCAAACACCGGGGAGCTGTTTTTT CASSKDRANTGELFF
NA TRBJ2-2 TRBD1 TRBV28 TGTGCCACCAGACAGGGGTACACCGGGGAGCTGTTTTTT CATRQGYTGELFF
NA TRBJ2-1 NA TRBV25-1 TGTGCCAGCAAGGGGGGGACAGGTAGTGAGCAGTTCTTC CASKGGTGSEQFF